A selection of T cell receptor beta chains follows, all from one sample in a study of a mutant IDH1 vaccine in newly diagnosed glioma. These TCRs are of unknown antigen specificity. Sequenced by immunoSEQ multiplex PCR; TCRdb stores in-frame clones only, minus some. The sample carries about 32,000 clones, roughly 80% recorded once. The material sequenced was PBMCs, taken from a glioma patient whose treatment included an IDH1 peptide vaccine. Receptor source: a woman aged 40-49 years with glioma. Each CDR3 is given with its conserved first and last residue. Not all rows give a size; the values are once, few, many and, for expanded clones, a class.

V gene	clone size	CDR3 protein
TRBV6-1	once	CASSELLTRRSETQYF
TRBV4-1	.	CASRPGTGVGDTQYF
TRBV4-1	.	CASSGLEQFF
TRBV30	.	CAWSLGARYEQYF
TRBV6-6	.	CASSTPPDRANTEAFF
TRBV4-1	.	CASSQDLGFMRPQHF
TRBV7-6	.	CASSLDGLSRNRGPLYEQYF
TRBV5-1	.	CASSLGLLTYEQYF
TRBV2	.	CASSDITGGMETQYF
TRBV5-4	.	CASSTTRGDEQFF
TRBV30	once	CAWSGQGVTDTQYF
TRBV4-1	.	CASRGGSSTEAFF
TRBV7-9	.	CASSGDTLSSYEQYF
TRBV7-2	.	CASTMRVGRGYTF
TRBV9	.	CASSEGLGAYGYTF
TRBV30	.	CAWSVGGSDTIYF
TRBV19	.	CASSTQGFNEQYF
TRBV5-1	.	CASSPDGSSYNSPLHF
TRBV6-5	.	CASSYGLSYEQYF
TRBV4-1	few	CASSPTQGFGNSNQPQHF
TRBV5-4	.	CASRGQGAGGDTQYF
TRBV5-1	.	CASSTGDRSFNYGYTF
TRBV5-6	.	CASSTTSGGAEDGELFF
TRBV20-1	.	CSARVDEQFF
TRBV2	few	CASRDRDTEAFF
TRBV6-6	few	CASSYSVGVRGYTF
TRBV4-1	.	CASSPSNSGAGEQYF
TRBV9	.	CASSVFGGTGSGHSPLHF
TRBV10-2	.	CASSDGAGHSYEQYF
TRBV4-1	.	CASSQPSTGELFF
TRBV14	.	CASSQGLQETQYF
TRBV5-1	.	CASSPRAGGNEQFF
TRBV28	.	CASSKQVPGVAFF
TRBV4-3	.	CASSQDGGTGNSPLHF
TRBV6-6	.	CASSGGLRDTQYF
TRBV25-1	few	CATNGPYTEAFF
TRBV10-3	.	CAISFNLPDYSNQPQHF
TRBV19	few	CASHRNEYNSPLHF
TRBV9	.	CASSPIERPGNTIYF
TRBV11-2	.	CASSSLGGQYSADTQYF
TRBV30	once	CAWSYTGVGNTIYF
TRBV7-9	.	CASTSSGPGEQYF
TRBV9	.	CASSVGTGGAGTEAFF
TRBV11-2	.	CASTLLAGGLETQYF
TRBV5-6	.	CASSLSRGGNNEQFF
TRBV30	.	CAWNPPGHLSYNEQFF
TRBV6-6	few	CASSYRPPREDTQYF
TRBV6-5	few	CASSYSRVLNTEAFF
TRBV19	.	CASIDWGTYGYTF
TRBV18	.	CASSPLLIGATGELFF
TRBV6-1	few	CASSENSFGGKQPQHF
TRBV5-1	.	CASSRTGVGTEAFF
TRBV10-3	.	CAITGGGHAYEQYF
TRBV4-1	.	CASSQEGRTGAFLYGYTF
TRBV15	.	CATTPHGLAGGSDYEQYF
TRBV2	.	CASSVVQSYSGNTIYF
TRBV11-2	.	CASSPYTSGLYNEQFF
TRBV6-5	.	CASSYSGGSGYTF
TRBV5-3	.	CARSLGVKMGGIKTQYF
TRBV10-3	few	CAIRAGDTEAFF